This T cell receptor beta chain emerged from a study of vaccination effects on CD4 cells after COVID-19. As for the study in general: Two convalescent donors provided samples 16 days and one week before vaccination. General study results and limits: In convalescents, post-vaccine spike-reactive clones were mainly new clones induced by vaccination.

The CDR3 consists of 13 residues. Germline values: CDR1 SGHNT, CDR2 YENEEA. The V and J ends lost 7 bases and 6 bases respectively, with 15 bases between them. Under the ViraFEST assay, PBMC were stimulated with viral peptide pools so that antigen-specific CD4+ T cells expanded. Sequencing was performed afterwards. Subsequent to about 10 days of culture, CD4+ T cells were isolated. This individual tested PCR-positive for SARS-CoV-2 infection between March and December 2020. Wells of roughly 2.1 million PBMC each were grown with about 9.5 IU/ml IL-2 and 9 to 10 ug/ml peptides. Replacing half the medium with IL-2 medium was done on days 3 and 7. This clone came up once. Its antigen remains unknown. The repertoire was sequenced with immunoSEQ multiplex PCR; TCRdb's copy has only in-frame clones and lacks some. The sample includes 20,000 to 30,000 clones, around 82% seen only once; the top ten take roughly a sixth.

The receptor was derived from a human donor who had a prior SARS-CoV-2 infection. The source was CD4+ T cells from PBMCs cultured with HCoV-NL63 spike peptides, collected before COVID-19 vaccination. This rearrangement joins TRBV11-3 to TRBJ1-1; TRBD1 might be the D (5 bases). CDR3 sequence reads: CASTKWDAPEAFF. CDR3 DNA: TGTGCCAGCACGAAGTGGGACGCCCCTGAAGCTTTCTTT.